This T cell receptor beta chain was sequenced during a study of T cell responses to AZD1222 COVID-19 vaccine. Worth noting for this clone: Its antigen is as yet unknown.

Generated by immunoSEQ multiplex PCR, the TCRdb table keeps only in-frame clones and is missing some. The sample lists fewer than 200,000 clones, approximately 94% occurring once. Germline values: CDR1 GTSNPN, CDR2 SVGIG (reference sequence). V lost 3 bases and J 11 bases, leaving 22 bases between the germline ends. The CDR3 is made up of 14 amino acids. General observations from the study: There were mostly white British donors and more females than males, and clonal diversity was possibly underestimated. Repertoire sampling happened only post peak T cell response. Across spike, vaccine-associated CD4 TCRs were found, dominant at 160-218 and 743-854. Only five to seven AZD1222 recipients tested seropositive at baseline.

This clonotype was obtained from an adult in good health. The input for sequencing was peripheral blood, taken on day 0 of AZD1222 vaccination. The gene calls are TRBV30 and TRBJ1-1; D is possibly TRBD1 (6 bases). This CDR3 reads CAWSGTRTGFAAFF. The CDR3 DNA reads as TGTGCCTGGAGCGGGACAAGAACAGGGTTTGCGGCTTTCTTT.